Reported below is one T cell receptor (beta chain). This clonotype showed up just a few times. What this receptor recognizes is not known. No qualities accompany the bases; no much larger clone lies one base away. The sample belongs to a study of CD8 T cells in ankylosing spondylitis (dated by TCRdb to about 2017). About the full investigation: To find TCR variants linked to disease, the study profiled T cell receptor beta repertoires in ankylosing spondylitis patients and healthy donors. The whole study cohort included 90 to 120 healthy donors and over 20 ankylosing spondylitis patients. Samples of peripheral blood were taken, and for ankylosing spondylitis patients, synovial fluid was collected as well.

What the work shows at the level of the full study, not this receptor alone: The disease-linked clones were reported to be significantly enriched in matched synovial fluid samples from ankylosing spondylitis patients. Some motif variants had previously been reported in the synovial fluid and blood of reactive arthritis patients, which suggests shared mechanisms of disease initiation. A TCR beta motif of fewer than 10 highly homologous amino acid variants appeared characteristic of blood from ankylosing spondylitis patients. The disease-linked clones showed a CD8+ phenotype and occurred at relatively low frequencies in peripheral blood.

CDR1 and CDR2 were assigned from the germline V gene as SGHRS and YFSETQ. The trim is 3 bases for V and 1 base for J, with a gap of 15 bases between the germline ends. The CDR3 sequence holds 16 residues, the cysteine and phenylalanine included. The retained sequence is limited to the CDR3, 48 bases, with the frame set at the first base. TCRdb names Illumina HiSeq 2500 as the instrument used. Quantitative 5'-RACE with molecular barcodes was the method used to prepare the TCR beta libraries. In the authors' own workflow: A new computational method based on a probabilistic model of VDJ rearrangement was used to identify disease-linked TCR variants. The public reads were run again by TCRdb, first through fastp at Q25 and then through MiXCR, and only productive beta chains were kept. CDR3 protein sequences are deduplicated, and each keeps its most common genes and DNA. TCRdb assigned the V and J calls; the authors' analysis was not used. This sample is represented by roughly 450,000 distinct CDR3 sequences; around 26% of them were singletons. About 1% of the sample rests with the top ten.

The sequenced sample consisted of blood, either unsorted or a sorted T cell fraction (not recorded which). This receptor chain uses TRBV5-1 and TRBJ2-3; D gene: possibly TRBD2, on 7 matching bases. This clonotype was sampled from a male donor with ankylosing spondylitis. The CDR3 corresponds to CASSWGGGFGTDTQYF. In nucleotide form, the sequence is TGCGCCAGCAGCTGGGGAGGGGGTTTCGGCACAGATACGCAGTATTTT.